This T cell receptor (beta chain) appears in the sequencing data of a study of cytomegalovirus exposure and HLA in healthy donors. Findings of the study overall: Productive rates of about 87% or about 30% were seen for most TCR beta V segments in an earlier analysis. An observed cluster of highly shared sequence variants was recorded as a likely sequencing artifact. Being indistinguishable, some V segments were excluded, TRBV6-2 and TRBV6-3 among them.

Trimming pared 0 bases from V and 3 bases from J, leaving 5 bases between. CDR3 length: 13 amino acids. CDR1 LNHDA and CDR2 SQIVND come from the germline V gene (reference sequence). Note on this clone: Its antigen remains unknown.

13 Jbeta primers and 60 Vbeta primers were used for the PCR. Source study methods: Approximately 9.9 million of 65 million to 95 million unique TCR beta chains were shared, per a later count. Only in-frame clones appear in the TCRdb table, and some are missing; sequencing was by immunoSEQ multiplex PCR. Clonal size and the V and J genes are those of that table, whereas D and trimming came from the DNA. The sample consists of roughly 140,000 clones, approximately 80% of them appearing once. What was sequenced was PBMCs. This rearrangement joins TRBV19 to TRBJ2-5; D gene ambiguous. The receptor was isolated from a man aged 30 to 39 in good health and CMV-seropositive. CDR3 DNA sequence: TGTGCCAGTAGTATAGACGTCGAAGAGACCCAGTACTTC. Protein sequence: CASSIDVEETQYF.